The 5 T cell receptor beta chains in this list originate from one sample, sequenced in a study of post-analysis software for immune sequencing data. Findings of the study overall: TRBV segments more frequent in patients than in controls numbered five and included TRBV5-6, TRBV5-1 and TRBV20-1.

The antigens these receptors bind are not known. Included in the TCR beta cDNA libraries were unique molecular identifiers. MiXCR, applied by TCRdb to the PCR reads, yields one record per CDR3 protein. Altogether about 620,000 distinct CDR3 sequences are present, about 44% being singletons, with the ten largest covering 1.5% to 2%. The sequenced material came from blood. The receptor source for this set is a girl aged 5-17 years with multiple sclerosis.

This clonotype came up a few times. The chain links TRBV20-1 to TRBJ2-3; perhaps TRBD2 as D (7 bases). Trimming cost V 3 bases and J 0 bases, with 19 bases left between them. The CDR3 runs to 17 residues. The germline CDR1 and CDR2 sequences are DFQATT and SNEGSKA (reference sequence). The CDR3 DNA is TGCAGTGCTAGGGGGGCTGGCGGGGGAGTCAGCACAGATACGCAGTATTTT. This encodes CSARGAGGGVSTDTQYF.

This clonotype was detected once. This chain connects TRBV10-2 to TRBJ2-1; TRBD1 aligns across 7 bases. The J segment lost 2 bases and the V segment lost 9 bases, leaving 16 bases of the junction unmatched. Germline lookup yields CDR1 WSHSY and CDR2 SAAADI. The CDR3 extends over 17 amino acids. The CDR3 is CASIEGTARFTYNEQFF. CDR3 nucleotide sequence: TGCGCCAGTATTGAGGGGACAGCCCGGTTCACCTACAATGAGCAGTTCTTC.

This clonotype was observed a few times. J is TRBJ1-5 and V is TRBV6-1; D is possibly TRBD1 (6 bases). The CDR3 has 18 residues. Germline V gene data show CDR1 as MNHNS and CDR2 as SASEGT. V was trimmed by 6 bases and J by 3 bases, leaving 24 bases between them. The CDR3 DNA sequence: TGTGCCAGCAGCTCCTTCCGGGGGCGCCCAACACTCAATCAGCCCCAGCATTTT. This encodes CASSSFRGRPTLNQPQHF.

The rearrangement joins TRBV20-1 to TRBJ1-5, with a weak D call TRBD1 (5 bases). V lost 4 bases and J 1 base, leaving 11 bases between the germline ends. The germline V gene encodes CDR1 DFQATT and CDR2 SNEGSKA (reference sequence). The CDR3 spans 14 residues. CDR3 region: CSATVQGSNQPQHF. DNA of the CDR3: TGCAGTGCTACGGTTCAGGGAAGCAATCAGCCCCAGCATTTT.

This clonotype was observed at least ten times. The chain links TRBV7-9 to TRBJ2-7; D gene uncertain. The CDR3 is made up of 12 amino acids. V lost 5 bases and J lost 0, with 5 bases in between. Germline V gene sequence: CDR1 SEHNR, CDR2 FQNEAQ (reference sequence). The DNA of the CDR3 is TGTGCCAGCAGCGTCAGCTCCTACGAGCAGTACTTC. Its protein is CASSVSSYEQYF.